The 25 T cell receptor beta chains in this list originate from one sample, sequenced in a study of blood T cell repertoires in COVID-19. This table comes from immunoSEQ multiplex PCR, and its TCRdb copy is limited to in-frame clones, with some not included. The table includes just over 90,000 clones, 76% detected once. The sequenced material came from peripheral blood. The receptors come from a man aged 65-85 years with acute or convalescent COVID-19.

The chain combines TRBV3-1 (or the pseudogene TRBV3-2) with TRBJ1-2; TRBD1 aligns across 7 bases. Germline values: CDR1 LGHDT, CDR2 YNNKEL (reference sequence). The CDR3 covers 14 residues. V trimming: 4 bases; J trimming: 4 bases; junction bases outside the gene matches: 6. The CDR3 region has the DNA TGTGCCAGCAGCCCCCGGGACAGATTCTATGGCTACACCTTC. Translated: CASSPRDRFYGYTF.

This chain links TRBV6-1 with TRBJ1-5, with TRBD1 as a possible D gene (5 bases). Trimming removed 2 bases at V and 8 bases at J, with 10 bases between. Germline-derived CDR1 and CDR2 are MNHNS and SASEGT. The CDR3 loop spans 13 amino acids. The CDR3 loop is CASSEIRAEPQHF. CDR3 in DNA: TGTGCCAGCAGTGAAATCAGGGCAGAGCCCCAGCATTTT.

The chain carries TRBV10-2 and TRBJ2-3, with D possibly being TRBD2 (6 bases). Looked up from germline, CDR1 is WSHSY and CDR2 is SAAADI. CDR3 length: 15 amino acids. V lost 6 bases and J lost 0, with 13 bases in between. The CDR3 spells CASSVGTFSTDTQYF. The CDR3 nucleotides read TGCGCCAGCAGCGTGGGGACTTTCAGCACAGATACGCAGTATTTT.

V gene TRBV5-1 combines with J gene TRBJ1-1; 7 nucleotides align to TRBD1. Per germline, CDR1 SGHRS and CDR2 YFSETQ. The CDR3 has 15 amino acids. V lost 2 bases and J lost 3; bases outside the gene matches: 7. The CDR3 sequence: CASSFRTGGDTEAFF. In DNA form, the CDR3 reads TGCGCCAGCAGCTTCCGGACAGGTGGGGACACTGAAGCTTTCTTT.

The table lists this clone with a count of one. J is TRBJ1-1 and V is TRBV19; D possibly corresponds to TRBD1 (5 bases). CDR3 length: 14 amino acids. V lost 2 bases and J lost 5, with 12 bases in between. Germline assignment: CDR1 LNHDA and CDR2 SQIVND (reference sequence). The CDR3 DNA reads TGTGCCAGTAGTATACAGGGTGTGAGTACTGAAGCTTTCTTT. It encodes CASSIQGVSTEAFF.

The chain recombines TRBV18 with TRBJ1-1; a weak D match, TRBD1 (6 bases). The CDR3 totals 14 residues. CDR1 KGHSH and CDR2 LQKENI come from the germline V gene. V was trimmed by 7 bases and J by 1 base, leaving 13 bases between them. The CDR3 protein is CASLREQGNTEAFF. The CDR3 region has the DNA TGTGCCAGCTTAAGGGAACAGGGGAACACTGAAGCTTTCTTT.

CDR3 amino acids: CASSYGETLNEKLFF. The CDR3 DNA reads TGTGCCAGCAGTTACGGGGAGACACTTAATGAAAAACTGTTTTTT. This sequence joins TRBV7-2 and TRBJ1-4, with D uncertain. V shed 6 bases and J shed 4 bases, with 15 bases lying between them. The CDR3 spans 15 residues. Germline loops: CDR1 SGHTA, CDR2 FQGNSA.

This chain uses TRBV5-6 with TRBJ1-5; D is perhaps TRBD1 (5 bases). Per the germline V gene, CDR1 is SGHDT and CDR2 is YYEEEE. The CDR3 runs 14 residues. Between the trimmed V and J ends, which lost 3 bases and 3 bases, there was a span of 10 bases. CDR3 sequence (DNA): TGTGCCAGCAGCTCCCGACAGTCCAATCAGCCCCAGCATTTT. Its translation is CASSSRQSNQPQHF. Looking up the rest from reference TRBV5-6 and TRBJ1-5 gives the full variable domain: DAGVTQSPTHLIKTRGQQVTLRCSPKSGHDTVSWYQQALGQGPQFIFQYYEEEERQRGNFPDRFSGHQFPNYSSELNVNALLLGDSALYLCASSSRQSNQPQHFGDGTRLSIL.

The rearrangement uses TRBV18 and TRBJ2-7, with D uncertain. Per the germline V gene, CDR1 is KGHSH and CDR2 is LQKENI. The CDR3 totals 13 residues. Deletions cut 1 base from V and 4 bases from J, with 8 bases between. The CDR3 sequence is CASSPLPRYEQYV. DNA of the CDR3: TGTGCCAGCTCACCACTCCCGAGATACGAGCAGTACGTC.

This chain links TRBV7-2 with TRBJ1-2, with D perhaps matching TRBD1 (6 bases). The V and J ends lost 3 bases and 7 bases respectively, with 21 bases between them. Germline CDR1 and CDR2: SGHTA and FQGNSA. CDR3 size: 16 residues. The DNA of the CDR3 is TGTGCCAGCAGCTTGAGGGTTTTGGACAGAAAATCTGGCTACACCTTC. Translating it yields CASSLRVLDRKSGYTF.

The rearrangement uses TRBV24-1 and TRBJ2-5; 8 positions agree with TRBD1. CDR3 length equals 17 residues. V was pared by 2 bases and J by 4 bases, with 11 bases of the junction left unmatched. Germline values: CDR1 KGHDR, CDR2 SFDVKD. For the CDR3, the DNA is TGTGCCACCAGTGATTCGAGACAGGGGCGGGCGTCAGAGACCCAGTACTTC. Protein: CATSDSRQGRASETQYF.

The V and J genes are TRBV7-2 and TRBJ2-7, with 9 bases that match TRBD1. Trimming at V came to 1 base and at J to 3 bases, leaving 4 bases not matched to a gene. The CDR3 length is 15 residues. Germline assignment: CDR1 SGHTA and CDR2 FQGNSA. As DNA, the CDR3 is TGTGCCAGCAGCTTAGGGGGACAGGGAGGCTACGAGCAGTACTTC. Protein product: CASSLGGQGGYEQYF.

The chain couples TRBV9 to TRBJ2-2, with TRBD1 matching over 7 bases. This CDR3 has 14 residues. Germline values: CDR1 SGDLS, CDR2 YYNGEE. With 3 bases clipped from V and 6 bases from J, the junction kept 5 bases outside the gene matches. The CDR3 DNA reads as TGTGCCAGCAGCGGACAGGGCCTCCCCGGGGAGCTGTTTTTT. The encoded protein is CASSGQGLPGELFF.

The chain employs TRBV4-1 and TRBJ2-3, with D perhaps matching TRBD1 (6 bases). V was pared by 5 bases and J by 6 bases, with 15 bases between. The CDR3 sequence is 14 residues long. Germline V gene lookup returns CDR1 MGHRA and CDR2 YSYEKL. This CDR3 is CASSYEQGLDTQYF. The CDR3 DNA follows: TGCGCCAGCAGCTACGAACAGGGATTGGATACGCAGTATTTT.

The chain has TRBV10-1 and TRBJ2-3, with a weak D call TRBD2 (7 bases). This CDR3 region has 12 residues. Trimming took off 11 bases at V and 2 bases at J, with 11 bases between the two ends. Germline CDR1 is WNHNN and CDR2 is SYGVQD (reference sequence). CDR3 residues: CAAGDYTDTQYF. CDR3 bases: TGCGCCGCAGGGGACTACACAGATACGCAGTATTTT.

The genes are TRBV6-5 and TRBJ1-1; 7 bases align to TRBD1. Losses at the gene ends were 4 bases for V and 2 bases for J; bases not matched to a gene: 7. There are 15 residues in the CDR3. Germline CDR1 and CDR2: MNHEY and SVGAGI. CDR3 sequence: CASSLEQGSNTEAFF. DNA for the CDR3: TGTGCCAGCAGTTTGGAACAGGGGTCAAACACTGAAGCTTTCTTT.

V gene TRBV21-1 combines with J gene TRBJ1-2; TRBD1, the table's D call, lacks a check against the DNA. TRBV21-1 corresponds to a pseudogene. CDR3 size: 13 residues. The CDR3 is CASYGQGRYGYTF. CDR3 DNA sequence: TGTGCCAGCTATGGACAGGGACGGTATGGCTACACCTTC.

This rearrangement joins TRBV9 to TRBJ2-1, with a tentative D call TRBD2 (6 bases). The CDR3 length is 18 residues. In germline, CDR1 is SGDLS, CDR2 YYNGEE. V lost 4 bases, J lost 0 bases, and 20 bases lay in between. CDR3 loop: CASSQGASEFLSYNEQFF. The CDR3 DNA reads as TGTGCCAGCAGCCAAGGGGCTAGCGAATTCCTCTCCTACAATGAGCAGTTCTTC.

V and J are TRBV27 and TRBJ2-7, with 9 bases matching TRBD1. There are 13 residues in the CDR3. Germline CDR1 MNHEY, CDR2 SMNVEV (reference sequence). V lost 6 bases, J lost 6 bases, and 6 bases stayed unmatched. The CDR3 loop is CASSTGTGIEQYF. The CDR3 DNA is TGTGCCAGCAGCACCGGGACAGGGATCGAGCAGTACTTC.

The chain links TRBV5-4 to TRBJ2-3; 9 bases align to TRBD1. The junction had 7 bases not matched to a gene; V was cut back by 2 bases and J by 3 bases. Germline V CDR1 and CDR2: SGHNT, YYREEE (reference sequence). CDR3 length: 16 residues. CDR3 sequence: CASSFTGGAGTDTQYF. The CDR3 nucleotides are TGTGCCAGCAGCTTTACAGGGGGCGCGGGAACAGATACGCAGTATTTT.

The CDR3 nucleotides read TGCGCCACCACACAGGACAGACCTCAGTGGTGCGAGCAGTACGTC. The encoded protein is CATTQDRPQWCEQYV. This chain uses TRBV10-1 with TRBJ2-7; D might be TRBD1 (6 bases). Trimming stripped 10 bases from V and 6 bases from J, with 25 bases between. The CDR3 totals 15 residues. Germline V gene data show CDR1 as WNHNN and CDR2 as SYGVQD (reference sequence).

CDR3 sequence reads: CASSLVGIPEAFF. The DNA of the CDR3 is TGTGCCAGCAGCTTGGTCGGGATCCCTGAAGCTTTCTTT. The chain is built from TRBV5-4 and TRBJ1-1, with D hard to call. Germline V gene sequence: CDR1 SGHNT, CDR2 YYREEE (reference sequence). The ends were cut back, 0 bases at V and 6 bases at J, with 9 bases in the middle. This CDR3 spans 13 amino acids.

The chain recombines TRBV5-1 with TRBJ1-2; 7 nucleotides agree with TRBD1. The CDR3 has 13 amino acids. V lost 7 bases and J lost 4; bases outside the gene matches: 7. Germline loops: CDR1 SGHRS, CDR2 YFSETQ. The CDR3 spells CASWDSRSYGYTF. The CDR3 nucleotides are TGCGCCAGCTGGGACAGCAGGAGCTATGGCTACACCTTC.

This chain links TRBV9 with TRBJ2-5; 9 bases agree with TRBD1. Trimming cost V 0 bases and J 4 bases; bases outside gene matches: 4. Germline CDR1 is SGDLS and CDR2 is YYNGEE. CDR3 length equals 15 residues. Here the CDR3 DNA reads TGTGCCAGCAGCGTAGACACAGGGGGCCGAGAGACCCAGTACTTC. Protein sequence: CASSVDTGGRETQYF.

This clone was counted a few times. The J gene is TRBJ1-2, the V gene TRBV4-1; 7 nucleotides line up with TRBD1. Per the germline V gene, CDR1 is MGHRA and CDR2 is YSYEKL. The CDR3 totals 14 residues. Trimming took 0 bases from V and 5 from J; bases not matched to a gene: 3. The CDR3 DNA reads as TGCGCCAGCAGCCAAGATTACAGGGGTTATGGCTACACCTTC. Its translation is CASSQDYRGYGYTF.